This entry describes one T cell receptor (beta chain). TCRdb used MiXCR to reprocess the 5' RACE reads, holding one entry per CDR3 protein. The table shows over 25,000 distinct CDR3 sequences, with 5.7% occurring only once. This sample was taken from a study of early T cells in non-severe SARS-CoV-2 infection. Across the study: Sequencing used unsorted whole-blood bulk RNA, so chains lack pairing.

Trimming stripped 0 bases from V and 12 bases from J, with 6 bases between. The CDR3 is made up of 10 amino acids. CDR1 and CDR2 (germline): SQVTM, ANQGSEA. The gene calls are TRBV29-1 and TRBJ2-1; no clear D. This TCR was sampled from an adult who was a healthcare worker with PCR-confirmed SARS-CoV-2 infection or an uninfected control (not recorded which). Material for sequencing was whole blood. This CDR3 reads CSVEERRQFF. In DNA, the CDR3 is TGCAGCGTTGAAGAACGAAGGCAGTTCTTC.